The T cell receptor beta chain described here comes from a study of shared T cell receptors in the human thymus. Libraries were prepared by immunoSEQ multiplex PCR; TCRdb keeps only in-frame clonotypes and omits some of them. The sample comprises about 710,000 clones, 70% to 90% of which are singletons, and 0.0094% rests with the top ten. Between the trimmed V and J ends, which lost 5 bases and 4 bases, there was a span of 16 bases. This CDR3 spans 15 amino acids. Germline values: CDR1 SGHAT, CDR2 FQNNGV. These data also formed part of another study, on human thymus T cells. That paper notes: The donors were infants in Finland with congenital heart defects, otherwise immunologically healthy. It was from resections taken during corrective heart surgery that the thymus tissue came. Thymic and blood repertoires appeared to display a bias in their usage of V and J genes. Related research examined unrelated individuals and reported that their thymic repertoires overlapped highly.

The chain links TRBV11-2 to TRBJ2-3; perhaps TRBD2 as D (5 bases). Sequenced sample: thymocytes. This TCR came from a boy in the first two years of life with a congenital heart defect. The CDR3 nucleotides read TGTGCCAGCAGCCCCGGGGAAGTTCGCGCAGATACGCAGTATTTT. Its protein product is CASSPGEVRADTQYF.